The clone carrying this T cell receptor (beta chain) was seen at least ten times. The sample comes from a study of CD8+CD57+ T cells in acquired aplastic anemia. Study at large: DNA from sorted CD4+ and CD8+ cells averaged approximately 2.9 ug.

Germline CDR1 reads MDHEN; CDR2 reads SYDVKM. Between the trimmed V and J ends, which lost 3 bases and 5 bases, there was a span of 5 bases. The CDR3 is 12 amino acids. Those patients picked for sequencing had displayed CD8+CD57+ cell expansion on flow cytometry. Severe acquired aplastic anemia was present in all patients. Genomic DNA provided the template from which TCR beta VDJ and CDR3 profiles were obtained. A single record per CDR3 protein comes from TCRdb applying MiXCR to the reads. In the table there are roughly 61,000 distinct CDR3 sequences, approximately 54% of which are singletons. The TCR originated in a human donor with aplastic anemia. The chain joins TRBV28 to TRBJ1-5; D remains unclear. The sequenced sample consisted of sorted CD4+, CD8+, or CD8+CD57+ T cells (not recorded which) from PBMCs. In DNA, the CDR3 is TGTGCCAGCAGTTTGCAGGATCAGCCCCAGCATTTT. Protein: CASSLQDQPQHF. Together with reference TRBV28 and TRBJ1-5, the CDR3 gives the full variable domain: DVKVTQSSRYLVKRTGEKVFLECVQDMDHENMFWYRQDPGLGLRLIYFSYDVKMKEKGDIPEGYSVSREKKERFSLILESASTNQTSMYLCASSLQDQPQHFGDGTRLSIL.